The 16 T cell receptor beta chains below all came from one sample that was sequenced in a study of blood T cells in healthy people across ages. For the second PCR, which ran for about 7 to 11 cycles, a sample-barcoded 5' primer and a J-beta primer mix were used. Using its own MiXCR run on the 5' RACE reads, TCRdb lists one record per CDR3 protein. The sample carries 1.5 million to 2 million distinct CDR3 sequences, 28% recorded once. The sequencing input was blood. The receptors were sampled from a woman younger than 45 in good health.

A word on this clonotype: The CDR3 ends on some other residue instead of the conserved phenylalanine or tryptophan, so this is likely a read error. The DNA is left out, because the CDR3 cannot be placed on it with certainty; the CDR3 is given as TCRdb lists it. The V and J genes are TRBV21-1 and TRBJ2-7; TRBD2 is the table's D call, not checked against the DNA. TRBV21-1 is classified as a pseudogene. Ends included, the CDR3 has 19 residues. The CDR3 sequence is CASSKSRVSGRETSYEQYL.

The chain uses TRBV12-5 and TRBJ2-3; TRBD2 aligns across 9 bases. The ends lost 5 bases at V and 2 bases at J; junction bases unmatched: 14. The CDR3 covers 18 residues. Germline values: CDR1 LGHNT, CDR2 FRNRAP. CDR3 in DNA: TGTGCTAGTGGTCCCCGGCCCGGGACTAGCAGTGTCACAGATACGCAGTATTTT. Its translation: CASGPRPGTSSVTDTQYF.

Of note for this clonotype: A read error may be the cause here, since a much bigger clone is one base away. The V call is TRBV11-2, the J call TRBJ2-3, with 9 nucleotides matching TRBD2. Germline V lookup: CDR1 SGHAT, CDR2 FQNNGV. The CDR3 runs to 16 residues. The junction had 6 bases not matched to a gene; V was cut back by 3 bases and J by 2 bases. The CDR3 reads CASSLLGGRATDTQYF. In DNA, the CDR3 is TGTGCCAGCAGCTTGCTGGGCGGGAGGGCCACAGATACGCAGTATTTT.

At least ten counts were recorded for this clonotype. The chain links TRBV10-1 to TRBJ2-1; 11 bases are shared with TRBD1. V was clipped by 0 bases and J by 7 bases; unmatched bases: 2. The CDR3 is made up of 15 amino acids. Germline CDR1 WNHNN, CDR2 SYGVQD (reference sequence). The CDR3 DNA sequence: TGCGCCAGCAGTGAGTCCGGGACAGGGGGGAATGAGCAGTTCTTC. This gives the protein CASSESGTGGNEQFF.

At least ten counts were recorded for this clonotype. This chain connects TRBV7-9 to TRBJ1-5; D gene unclear. Germline V gene sequence: CDR1 SEHNR, CDR2 FQNEAQ (reference sequence). The V end lost 6 bases, the J end lost 6 bases, and 9 bases lay between the germline ends. This CDR3 region has 12 residues. CDR3 sequence: CASSSPGQPQHF. Here the CDR3 DNA reads TGTGCCAGCAGTTCCCCAGGTCAGCCCCAGCATTTT.

This clonotype was detected only a few times. The J gene is TRBJ1-6, the V gene TRBV7-9; D not certain. Germline values: CDR1 SEHNR, CDR2 FQNEAQ (reference sequence). CDR3 length equals 14 residues. V gave up 4 bases and J gave up 8 bases, with 12 bases separating them. The CDR3: CASSSGQMHSPLHF. CDR3 bases: TGTGCCAGCAGCTCTGGCCAAATGCATTCACCCCTCCACTTT.

J is TRBJ1-5 and V is TRBV5-1, with D possibly matching TRBD1 (5 bases). CDR1 SGHRS and CDR2 YFSETQ come from the germline V gene. This CDR3 is 14 amino acids long. Trimming stripped 5 bases from V and 7 bases from J, with 16 bases between. The CDR3 DNA reads as TGCGCCAGCAGTCCCGAAGCGGGGGGACAGCCCCAGCATTTT. This gives the protein CASSPEAGGQPQHF.

The rearrangement uses TRBV6-5 and TRBJ1-5; 7 bases fit TRBD1. This CDR3 is built from 16 residues. Germline assignment: CDR1 MNHEY and CDR2 SVGAGI. Trimming took 5 bases from V and 0 from J; bases not matched to a gene: 7. DNA of the CDR3: TGTGCCAGCAGTAGGGGACAGCACTATAGCAATCAGCCCCAGCATTTT. Protein product: CASSRGQHYSNQPQHF.

Remarks on this clonotype: A much bigger clone sits one base away, suggesting this may be a read error. J is TRBJ2-3 and V is TRBV7-2; D may be TRBD1 or TRBD2 (5 bases each). This CDR3 is 14 amino acids long. CDR1 is SGHTA and CDR2 is FQGNSA in the germline V gene. Trimming stripped 5 bases from V and 6 bases from J, with 15 bases between. The CDR3 sequence: CASSHSRDGDTQYF. CDR3 coding DNA: TGTGCCAGCAGCCACTCCCGGGACGGGGATACGCAGTATTTT. Full variable domain (missing parts from reference TRBV7-2 and TRBJ2-3): GAGVSQSPSNKVTEKGKDVELRCDPISGHTALYWYRQSLGQGLEFLIYFQGNSAPDKSGLPSDRFSAERTGGSVSTLTIQRTQQEDSAVYLCASSHSRDGDTQYFGPGTRLTVL.

The V and J genes are TRBV5-6 and TRBJ2-7, with TRBD2 matching over 7 bases. The J call may be faulty, since TRBJ2-5 better matches the DNA end. The CDR3 is 15 residues long. Germline V lookup: CDR1 SGHDT, CDR2 YYEEEE. CDR3 loop: CASSPSGRLWETQYF. The CDR3 bases are TGTGCCAGCAGCCCCTCCGGGAGGCTGTGGGAGACCCAGTACTTC.

This clonotype was counted at least ten times. The genes are TRBV12-3 or TRBV12-4 and TRBJ2-7; D is possibly TRBD2 (6 bases). The CDR3 extends over 13 amino acids. Trimming shortened V by 3 bases and J by 6 bases, and 12 bases separated the two germline ends. This chain's CDR3 is CASSLVGRGEQYF. The CDR3 DNA is TGTGCCAGCAGTTTGGTGGGGCGGGGCGAGCAGTACTTC.

In the case of this clonotype: Compared with germline, one end of the junction differs, possibly owing to a read error. The chain joins TRBV9 to TRBJ2-3, with 10 nucleotides matching TRBD1. CDR1 SGDLS and CDR2 YYNGEE come from the germline V gene. The CDR3 spans 16 residues. CDR3 coding DNA: TGTGCCGGCAGCGTAGGGGGACAGGGGAGCACAGATACGCAGTATTTT. This encodes CAGSVGGQGSTDTQYF.

The chain is built from TRBV10-3 and TRBJ2-1, with 8 bases matching TRBD2. The CDR3 has 14 amino acids. Germline lookup yields CDR1 ENHRY and CDR2 SYGVKD. V was pared by 6 bases and J by 5 bases, with 6 bases of the junction left unmatched. The CDR3: CAISLSGMNNEQFF. The CDR3 region has the DNA TGTGCCATCAGCCTTAGCGGGATGAACAATGAGCAGTTCTTC.

On this clonotype: This clone may be a read error of a much larger clone one base away. The CDR3 DNA is TGTGCCGTCAGAGGCGGGACTAGCAAAGAGACCCAGTACTTC. The encoded protein is CAVRGGTSKETQYF. The chain links TRBV10-3 to TRBJ2-5; 9 bases map to TRBD2. Germline lookup yields CDR1 ENHRY and CDR2 SYGVKD. The CDR3 covers 14 residues.

This sequence joins TRBV5-1 and TRBJ2-7; tentatively, D is TRBD1 or TRBD2 (5 bases each). V lost 4 bases to trimming and J lost 6 bases, with 23 bases between them. Germline V CDR1 and CDR2: SGHRS, YFSETQ. The CDR3 totals 16 residues. CDR3 residues: CASSQGKGRGFGEQYF. The CDR3 DNA sequence: TGCGCCAGCAGCCAGGGAAAAGGGCGAGGGTTTGGCGAGCAGTACTTC. Full variable domain (remainder filled in from reference TRBV5-1 and TRBJ2-7): KAGVTQTPRYLIKTRGQQVTLSCSPISGHRSVSWYQQTPGQGLQFLFEYFSETQRNKGNFPGRFSGRQFSNSRSEMNVSTLELGDSALYLCASSQGKGRGFGEQYFGPGTRLTVT.

In its sample, this clonotype was seen many times. V and J are TRBV7-2 and TRBJ2-1; the D gene could be TRBD1 or TRBD2 (6 bases each). Germline V CDR1 and CDR2: SGHTA, FQGNSA. The V and J ends lost 1 base and 8 bases respectively, with 18 bases between them. The CDR3 runs to 16 residues. The CDR3 loop is CASSLVRGARTDEQFF. The CDR3 coding sequence is TGTGCCAGCAGCTTAGTTAGGGGGGCCCGGACAGATGAGCAGTTCTTC.